This TCR beta chain comes out of a study of blood T cell repertoires in COVID-19. Across the whole study: Sites in the United States, Italy and Spain provided acute and convalescent COVID-19 samples. Sample material is recorded as cDNA or gDNA derived from T cells, B-cell-depleted T cells, or PBMCs.

The CDR3 consists of 15 residues. The germline gives CDR1 KGHSH, CDR2 LQKENI. V shed 6 bases and J shed 1 base, with 16 bases lying between them. The Seattle site enrolled patients during active infection and followed them longitudinally. Method: immunoSEQ multiplex PCR; TCRdb's copy keeps in-frame clones and lacks some. The repertoire holds under 300,000 clones, with around 90% as singletons. The clonotype originates from a woman aged 55-75 years with COVID-19, enrolled during active disease. V and J are TRBV18 and TRBJ2-7, with D possibly TRBD1 on 6 matching bases. The specimen sequenced was peripheral blood. The CDR3 is CASSFSGEGSYEQYF. CDR3 nucleotide sequence: TGTGCCAGCTCCTTTTCAGGGGAAGGGTCCTACGAGCAGTACTTC.